A selection of T cell receptor beta chains follows, all from one sample in a study of T cell changes during pregnancy in multiple sclerosis. Repertoires were generated with immunoSEQ multiplex PCR, while TCRdb's copy carries only in-frame clones and drops some. The sample lists about 51,000 clones; around 93% were seen once. This specimen consisted of peripheral blood, obtained in the second trimester of pregnancy. These receptors were taken from a female donor with multiple sclerosis, enrolled in a pregnancy study. The CDR3 runs from the conserved cysteine through the conserved F or W. The D gene is left open where the match is weak. Only some rows state a clone size, as once, few, many or a class for expanded clones.

abundance	v_gene	j_gene	d_gene	CDR3aa	CDR3nt
.	TRBV4-2	TRBJ2-7	.	CASSQGASPGMEEQYF	TGTGCCAGCAGCCAAGGGGCTTCACCGGGAATGGAGGAGCAGTACTTC
once	TRBV23-1	TRBJ1-5	TRBD1	CASIWRGRTSPQHF	TGCGCCAGCATATGGAGGGGGCGAACGTCCCCCCAGCATTTT
.	TRBV14	TRBJ2-1	.	CASSVGGGIGKSYNEQFF	TGTGCCAGCAGCGTAGGTGGCGGGATCGGGAAATCCTACAATGAGCAGTTCTTC
once	TRBV6-5	TRBJ2-1	TRBD1	CASRQGGSYNEQFF	TGTGCCAGCAGACAGGGGGGCTCCTACAATGAGCAGTTCTTC
.	TRBV7-9	TRBJ2-7	.	CASSRQRTKSYEQYF	TGTGCCAGCAGCCGCCAGCGTACCAAGTCCTACGAGCAGTACTTC
.	TRBV21-1	TRBJ2-7	.	CASSGGRGPPNLSYEQYF	TGTGCCAGCAGTGGTGGGAGAGGGCCCCCAAACCTCTCCTACGAGCAGTACTTC
.	TRBV19	TRBJ2-7	TRBD2	CASSSRTSGELREQYF	TGTGCCAGTAGTTCACGGACTAGCGGGGAACTACGGGAGCAGTACTTC
.	TRBV29-1	TRBJ2-3	.	CSVRLGPDTQYF	TGCAGTGTCCGACTAGGCCCAGATACGCAGTATTTT
.	TRBV19	TRBJ1-4	.	CASSMGQGGEKLFF	TGTGCCAGTAGTATGGGTCAGGGCGGTGAAAAACTGTTTTTT
.	TRBV19	TRBJ2-7	.	CASSSRTETYEQYF	TGTGCCAGTAGTTCTCGGACAGAGACCTACGAGCAGTACTTC
.	TRBV18	TRBJ1-1	.	CASSLHRDLESTEAFF	TGTGCCAGCTCACTACACAGGGATCTAGAGAGCACTGAAGCTTTCTTT
.	TRBV4-3	TRBJ2-7	.	CASSLTAGSDEQYF	TGCGCCAGCAGCCTCACCGCGGGAAGCGACGAGCAGTACTTC
.	TRBV29-1	TRBJ1-2	.	CSVEGSTNYGYTF	TGCAGCGTTGAAGGCAGTACTAACTATGGCTACACCTTC
.	TRBV19	TRBJ2-1	TRBD2	CASSVSGDNEQFF	TGTGCCAGTAGTGTGAGCGGGGACAATGAGCAGTTCTTC
.	TRBV28	TRBJ2-3	TRBD1	CASSPTTLTGRGRVDTQYF	TGTGCCAGCAGCCCTACTACCCTGACAGGAAGGGGGCGGGTAGATACGCAGTATTTT
.	TRBV29-1	TRBJ2-3	.	CSVAPTILTDTQYF	TGCAGCGTTGCCCCGACTATCCTCACAGATACGCAGTATTTT
.	TRBV5-5	TRBJ2-7	.	CASSLSDSVIQYF	TGTGCCAGCAGCTTGTCAGACAGCGTAATTCAGTACTTC
.	TRBV10-3	TRBJ2-7	.	CATGLGTLSYEQYF	TGTGCCACCGGCCTCGGGACTCTCTCCTACGAGCAGTACTTC
.	TRBV6-1	TRBJ2-1	TRBD1	CASTWTGLYEQFF	TGTGCCAGCACCTGGACAGGGCTTTATGAGCAGTTCTTC
.	TRBV30	TRBJ2-7	.	CAWSMPGHKTYEQYF	TGTGCCTGGAGTATGCCGGGACACAAGACCTACGAGCAGTACTTC
once	TRBV9	TRBJ2-5	TRBD2	CASSPPFGGRRGTVETQYF	TGTGCCAGCAGCCCCCCGTTCGGCGGGAGAAGGGGCACAGTGGAGACCCAGTACTTC
.	TRBV5-1	TRBJ2-7	.	CASSAGLDSYEQYF	TGCGCCAGCAGCGCCGGACTTGACTCCTACGAGCAGTACTTC
.	TRBV7-9	TRBJ1-1	TRBD1	CASSVTGGNTEAFF	TGTGCCAGCAGCGTTACAGGGGGCAACACTGAAGCTTTCTTT
.	TRBV27	TRBJ2-1	.	CASSPALQDEQFF	TGTGCCAGCAGTCCAGCACTCCAGGATGAGCAGTTCTTC
.	TRBV19	TRBJ2-7	.	CASSIHLYSYEQYF	TGTGCCAGTAGTATTCACTTATACTCCTACGAGCAGTACTTC